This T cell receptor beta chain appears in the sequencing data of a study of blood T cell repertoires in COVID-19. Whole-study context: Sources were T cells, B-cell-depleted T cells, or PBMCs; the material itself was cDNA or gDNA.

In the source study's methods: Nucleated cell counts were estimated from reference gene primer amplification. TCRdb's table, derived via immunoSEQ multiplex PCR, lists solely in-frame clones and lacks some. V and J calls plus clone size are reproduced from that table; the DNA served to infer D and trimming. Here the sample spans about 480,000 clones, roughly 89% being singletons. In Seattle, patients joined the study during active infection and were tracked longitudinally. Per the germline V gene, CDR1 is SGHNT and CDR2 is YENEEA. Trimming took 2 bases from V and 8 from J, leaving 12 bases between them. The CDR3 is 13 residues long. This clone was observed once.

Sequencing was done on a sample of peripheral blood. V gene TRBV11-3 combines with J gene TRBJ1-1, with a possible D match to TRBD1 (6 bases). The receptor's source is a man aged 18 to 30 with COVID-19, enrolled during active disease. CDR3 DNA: TGTGCCAGCAGCTTAATAGTGGGGGCAGAAGCTTTCTTT. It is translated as CASSLIVGAEAFF.